Included here is one T cell receptor (beta chain) sequence, with context. This CDR3 is 17 amino acids long. V lost 11 bases, J lost 1 base, and 13 bases stayed unmatched. From germline, CDR1 is SEHNR and CDR2 FQNEAQ (reference sequence). This sample was included in a study of cytomegalovirus exposure and HLA in healthy donors. PCR primers comprised 60 Vbeta and 13 Jbeta primers. Assay: immunoSEQ multiplex PCR; the TCRdb copy retains only in-frame clones and omits some. The sample yields under 250,000 clones, roughly four fifths seen once. The sample comprised PBMCs. This chain uses TRBV7-9 with TRBJ2-6; 8 bases map to TRBD2. The sequence derives from a woman aged 45-60 years in good health and CMV-seropositive. The CDR3, as DNA: TGTGCCGGTGACCCGGGACTAGTAATTTCTGGGGCCAACGTCCTGACTTTC. The encoded protein is CAGDPGLVISGANVLTF.